Given below is one T cell receptor beta chain in context. What it recognizes is unknown. An end of the junction differs from the germline gene, which may be a read error. The CDR3 is 16 amino acids. Germline values: CDR1 SSHAT, CDR2 FNYEAQ (reference sequence). These data originate in a study of long-term antiretroviral therapy in people with HIV. Overall study findings and caveats: Documentation of ART adherence, viral resistance or therapy changes was absent.

Run at survey level, the immunoSEQ assay was version v3.0. TCRdb's table, derived via immunoSEQ multiplex PCR, lists solely in-frame clones and lacks some. The table lists just over 35,000 clones, roughly four fifths of them singletons. Specimen: unsorted PBMCs, collected 0.6 years after starting antiretroviral therapy. The J gene is TRBJ2-1, the V gene TRBV7-7, with 13 bases fitting TRBD2. The sequence was obtained from a man younger than 35 with HIV. The CDR3 reads CASSPDGLAGAGEQFF. The CDR3 DNA follows: TGTGCTAGCAGCCCCGACGGACTAGCGGGAGCAGGTGAGCAGTTCTTC.